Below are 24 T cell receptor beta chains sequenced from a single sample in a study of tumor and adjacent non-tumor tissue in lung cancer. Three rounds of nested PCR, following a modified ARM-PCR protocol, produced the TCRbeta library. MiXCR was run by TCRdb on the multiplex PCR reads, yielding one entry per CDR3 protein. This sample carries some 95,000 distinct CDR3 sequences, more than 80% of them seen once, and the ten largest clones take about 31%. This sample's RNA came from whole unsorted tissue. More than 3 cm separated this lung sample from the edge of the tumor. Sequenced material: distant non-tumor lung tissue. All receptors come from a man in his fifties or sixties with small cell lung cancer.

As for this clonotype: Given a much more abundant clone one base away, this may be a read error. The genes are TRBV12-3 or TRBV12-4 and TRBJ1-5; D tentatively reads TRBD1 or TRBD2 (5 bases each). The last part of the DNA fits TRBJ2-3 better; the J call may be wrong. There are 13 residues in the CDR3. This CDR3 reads CASSFGGSQPQYF. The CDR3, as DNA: TGTGCCAGCAGTTTTGGGGGAAGTCAGCCCCAGTATTTT.

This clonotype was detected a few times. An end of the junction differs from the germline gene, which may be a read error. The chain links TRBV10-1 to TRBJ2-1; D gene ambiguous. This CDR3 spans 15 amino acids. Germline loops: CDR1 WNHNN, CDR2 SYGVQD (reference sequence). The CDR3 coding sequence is TGCGCAAGCAGTGAGTCAACCTGGAGCTACAATGAGCAGTTCTTC. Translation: CASSESTWSYNEQFF.

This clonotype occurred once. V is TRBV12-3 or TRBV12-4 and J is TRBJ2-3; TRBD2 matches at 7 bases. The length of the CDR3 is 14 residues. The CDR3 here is CSISRSGSTDTQYF. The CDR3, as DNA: TGTAGCATCAGTCGTAGCGGGAGCACAGATACGCAGTATTTT.

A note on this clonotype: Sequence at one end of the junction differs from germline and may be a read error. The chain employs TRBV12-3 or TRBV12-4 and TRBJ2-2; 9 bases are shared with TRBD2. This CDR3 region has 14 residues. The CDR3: CATYRTSAGRELSF. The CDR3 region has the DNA TGTGCCACATACAGGACTAGCGCTGGCAGGGAGCTGTCTTTT.

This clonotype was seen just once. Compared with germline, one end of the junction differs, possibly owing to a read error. The CDR3 spells CATSLMDTEETQHF. CDR3 bases: TGTGCCACCAGTTTAATGGACACGGAAGAGACCCAGCACTTC. The genes are TRBV12-3 or TRBV12-4 and TRBJ2-5; D possibly corresponds to TRBD1 (5 bases). The CDR3 has 14 residues.

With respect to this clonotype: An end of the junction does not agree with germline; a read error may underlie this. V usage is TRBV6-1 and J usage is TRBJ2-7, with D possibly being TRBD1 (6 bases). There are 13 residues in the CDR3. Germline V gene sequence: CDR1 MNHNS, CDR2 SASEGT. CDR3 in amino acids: CVSSVGQLYEHYF. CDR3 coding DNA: TGTGTCAGCAGTGTCGGACAGCTCTACGAGCATTACTTC.

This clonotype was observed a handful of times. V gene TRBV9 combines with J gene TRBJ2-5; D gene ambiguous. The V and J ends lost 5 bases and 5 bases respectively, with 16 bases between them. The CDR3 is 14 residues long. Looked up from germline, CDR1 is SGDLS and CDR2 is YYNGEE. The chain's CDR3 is CASSRGPARETQYF. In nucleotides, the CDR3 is TGTGCCAGCAGTCGTGGACCCGCCCGGGAGACCCAGTACTTC.

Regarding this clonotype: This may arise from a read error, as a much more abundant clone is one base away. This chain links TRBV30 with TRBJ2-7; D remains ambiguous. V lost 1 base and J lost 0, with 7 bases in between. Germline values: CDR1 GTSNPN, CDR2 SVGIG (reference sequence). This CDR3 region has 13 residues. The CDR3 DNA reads TGTGCCTGGAGTGACGGAAGCTCCTACGAGCAGTACTTC. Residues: CAWSDGSSYEQYF.

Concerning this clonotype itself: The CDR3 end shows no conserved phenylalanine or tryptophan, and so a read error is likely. The chain's CDR3 is CANSLETTTGGAYTDTQYS. CDR3 nucleotides: TGTGCCAACAGCTTAGAGACAACGACTGGGGGGGCCTACACAGATACGCAGTATTCT. The rearrangement uses TRBV11-2 and TRBJ2-3, with D perhaps matching TRBD2 (7 bases). The CDR3 extends over 19 amino acids. Looked up from germline, CDR1 is SGHAT and CDR2 is FQNNGV.

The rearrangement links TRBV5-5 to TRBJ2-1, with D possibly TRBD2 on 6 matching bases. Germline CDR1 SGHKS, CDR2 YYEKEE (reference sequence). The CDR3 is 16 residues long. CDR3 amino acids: CANSGLGRSSYNEQFF. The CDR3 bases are TGTGCTAACAGCGGTCTCGGGAGAAGCTCCTACAATGAGCAGTTCTTC.

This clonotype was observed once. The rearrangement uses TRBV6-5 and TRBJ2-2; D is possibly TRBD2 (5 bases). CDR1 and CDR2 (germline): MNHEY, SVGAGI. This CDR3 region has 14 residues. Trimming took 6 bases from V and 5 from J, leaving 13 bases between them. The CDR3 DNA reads TGTGCCAGCAGATACCGGGGATTAACCGGGGAGCTGTTTTTT. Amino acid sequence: CASRYRGLTGELFF.

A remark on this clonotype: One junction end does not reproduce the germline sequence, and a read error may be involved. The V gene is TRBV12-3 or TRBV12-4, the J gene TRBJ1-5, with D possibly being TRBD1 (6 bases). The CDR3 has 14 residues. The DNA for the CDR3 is TGTGCCAGCAGTTCTAGCGGCATCTGGGGGCCCCAACATTTT. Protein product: CASSSSGIWGPQHF.

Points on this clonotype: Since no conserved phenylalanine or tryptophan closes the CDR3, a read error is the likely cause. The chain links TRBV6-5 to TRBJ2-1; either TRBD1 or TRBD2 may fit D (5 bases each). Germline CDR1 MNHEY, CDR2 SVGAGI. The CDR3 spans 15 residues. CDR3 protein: CVSSYSGGVGNEQFI. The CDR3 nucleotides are TGTGTCAGCAGTTACTCTGGGGGAGTGGGTAATGAACAGTTCATC.

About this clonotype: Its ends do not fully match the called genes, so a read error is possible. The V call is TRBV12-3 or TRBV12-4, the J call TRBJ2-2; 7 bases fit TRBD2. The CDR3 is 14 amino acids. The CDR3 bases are TGTGTCAGCAGTTGGACGGGGGGAGGCGGGGAGCTGTTTTTT. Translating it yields CVSSWTGGGGELFF.

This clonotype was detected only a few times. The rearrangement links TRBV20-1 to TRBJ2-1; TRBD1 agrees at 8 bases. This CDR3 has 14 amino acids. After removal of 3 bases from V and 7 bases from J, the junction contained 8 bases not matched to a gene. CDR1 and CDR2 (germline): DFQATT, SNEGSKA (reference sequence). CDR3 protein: CSARVQGARNEQFF. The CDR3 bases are TGCAGTGCTAGGGTTCAGGGGGCGCGTAATGAGCAGTTCTTC.

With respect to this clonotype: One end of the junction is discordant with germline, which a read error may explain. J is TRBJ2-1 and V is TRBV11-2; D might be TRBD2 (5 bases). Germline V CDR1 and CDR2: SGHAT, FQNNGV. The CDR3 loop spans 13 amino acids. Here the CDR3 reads CPSSISWENEQFF. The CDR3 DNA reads TGTCCCAGCAGCATAAGTTGGGAGAATGAGCAGTTCTTC.

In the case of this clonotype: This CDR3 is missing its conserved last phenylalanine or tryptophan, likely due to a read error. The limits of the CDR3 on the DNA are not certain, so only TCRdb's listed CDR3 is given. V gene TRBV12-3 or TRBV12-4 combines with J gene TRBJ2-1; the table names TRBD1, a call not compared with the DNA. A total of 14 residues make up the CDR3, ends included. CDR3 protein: CASSAGQGNNELFL.

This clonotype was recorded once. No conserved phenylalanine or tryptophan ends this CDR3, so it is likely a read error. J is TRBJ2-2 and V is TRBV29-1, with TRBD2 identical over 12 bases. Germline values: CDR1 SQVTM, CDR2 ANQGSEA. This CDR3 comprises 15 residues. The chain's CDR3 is CSAELWTSGAGELFY. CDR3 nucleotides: TGTAGCGCCGAACTATGGACTAGCGGGGCCGGGGAGCTGTTTTAT.

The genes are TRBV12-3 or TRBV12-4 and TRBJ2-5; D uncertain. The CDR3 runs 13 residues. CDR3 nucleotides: TGTACCATCAGTACCCGTTCTCAAGAGACCCAGTACTTC. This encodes CTISTRSQETQYF.

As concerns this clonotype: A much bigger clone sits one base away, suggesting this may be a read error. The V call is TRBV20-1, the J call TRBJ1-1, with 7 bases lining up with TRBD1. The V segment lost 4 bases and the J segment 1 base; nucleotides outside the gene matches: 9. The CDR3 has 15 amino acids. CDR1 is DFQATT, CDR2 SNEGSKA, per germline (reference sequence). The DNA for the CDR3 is TGCAGTGCTACAGAGGCAGGGGGGGGGAACACTGAAGCTTTCTTT. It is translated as CSATEAGGGNTEAFF.

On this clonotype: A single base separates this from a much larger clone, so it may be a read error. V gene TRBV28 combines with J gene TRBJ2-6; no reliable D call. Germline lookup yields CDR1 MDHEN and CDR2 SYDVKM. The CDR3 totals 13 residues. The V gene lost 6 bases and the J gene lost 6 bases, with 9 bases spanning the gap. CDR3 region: CASRLGEANVLTF. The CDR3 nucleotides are TGTGCCAGCAGGCTGGGTGAGGCCAACGTCCTGACTTTC.

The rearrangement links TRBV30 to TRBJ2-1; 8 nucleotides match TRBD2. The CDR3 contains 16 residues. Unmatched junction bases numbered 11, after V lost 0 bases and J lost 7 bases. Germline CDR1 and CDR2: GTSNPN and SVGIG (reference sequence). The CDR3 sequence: CAWSVGGGSGVNEQFF. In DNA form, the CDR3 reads TGTGCCTGGAGTGTAGGAGGGGGTAGCGGGGTAAATGAGCAGTTCTTC. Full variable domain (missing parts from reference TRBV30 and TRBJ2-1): SQTIHQWPATLVQPVGSPLSLECTVEGTSNPNLYWYRQAAGRGLQLLFYSVGIGQISSEVPQNLSASRPQDRQFILSSKKLLLSDSGFYLCAWSVGGGSGVNEQFFGPGTRLTVL.

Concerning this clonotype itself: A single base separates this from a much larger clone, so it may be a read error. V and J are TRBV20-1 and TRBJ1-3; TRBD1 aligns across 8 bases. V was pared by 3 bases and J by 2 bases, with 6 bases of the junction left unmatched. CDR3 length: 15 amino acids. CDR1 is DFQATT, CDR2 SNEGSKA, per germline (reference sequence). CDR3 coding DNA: TGCAGTGCTAGGGTTGCAGGGGGCACTGGAAACACCATATATTTT. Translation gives CSARVAGGTGNTIYF.

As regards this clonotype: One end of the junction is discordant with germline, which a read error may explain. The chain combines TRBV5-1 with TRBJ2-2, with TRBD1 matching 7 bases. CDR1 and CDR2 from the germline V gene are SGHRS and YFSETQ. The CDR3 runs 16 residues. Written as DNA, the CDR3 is TGCGCCAGCAGCTTGGAGTTACAGGGGAACACCGGGGAGCTGCTTTTT. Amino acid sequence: CASSLELQGNTGELLF.